The 25 T cell receptor beta chains given below trace back to one sample, sequenced in a study of siplizumab effects on memory and regulatory T cells (dated by TCRdb to between 2018 and 2021). Library generation was performed with the immunoSEQ multiplex PCR assay. Held by TCRdb, this immuneACCESS table contains in-frame sequences only and omits some clones. Under half of the omission traces to an unresolved V gene where checked; the cause of the rest is unknown. Within this sample are about 120,000 clones, with roughly 94% of them counted one time only. The leading ten clones occupy under 2% of the sample. The sample consisted of non-Treg CD4+ T cells sorted from blood. The label giving this sample's cell subset or site can be read as: FACS-sorted unstimulated CD4+ non-regulatory T cells. All receptors derive from a human donor in good health.

DNA for the CDR3: TGTGCCAGCAGTGGTGGGGAATATGGCTACACCTTC. This encodes CASSGGEYGYTF. The chain combines TRBV5-4 with TRBJ1-2, with D hard to call. The CDR3 extends over 12 amino acids. CDR1 is SGHNT and CDR2 is YYREEE in the germline V gene (reference sequence). V shed 5 bases and J shed 5 bases, with 10 bases lying between them.

V and J are TRBV7-2 and TRBJ2-7, with a tentative D call TRBD1 (6 bases). The CDR3 contains 15 residues. Between the trimmed V and J ends, which lost 2 bases and 2 bases, there was a span of 13 bases. The germline V gene has CDR1 SGHTA and CDR2 FQGNSA. CDR3: CASSLWDTATYEQYF. The CDR3 DNA is TGTGCCAGCAGCTTATGGGACACCGCCACCTACGAGCAGTACTTC.

The chain links TRBV29-1 to TRBJ1-3, with no clear D. This CDR3 comprises 14 residues. Germline CDR1 and CDR2: SQVTM and ANQGSEA. The ends were cut back, 4 bases at V and 0 bases at J, with 10 bases in the middle. CDR3 sequence: CSVGWPDSGNTIYF. The CDR3 DNA reads TGCAGCGTTGGTTGGCCGGACTCTGGAAACACCATATATTTT.

This clone appeared a few times. This rearrangement joins TRBV5-4 to TRBJ2-2; no clear D. Germline V CDR1 and CDR2: SGHNT, YYREEE (reference sequence). With 3 bases removed from V and 6 bases from J, the gap between germline ends came to 6 bases. This CDR3 is built from 12 residues. DNA of the CDR3: TGTGCCAGCAGCTGGCAGGCCGGGGAGCTGTTTTTT. The encoded protein is CASSWQAGELFF.

The chain has TRBV4-2 and TRBJ2-1, with TRBD2 identical over 8 bases. Germline lookup yields CDR1 LGHNA and CDR2 YNFKEQ. With 2 bases clipped from V and 4 bases from J, the junction kept 4 bases outside the gene matches. The CDR3 length is 15 residues. The CDR3 sequence: CASSQPTSVYNEQFF. In nucleotides, the CDR3 is TGTGCCAGCAGCCAACCGACTAGCGTTTACAATGAGCAGTTCTTC.

The DNA for the CDR3 is TGTGCCAGCACCGGGACTAGCGGGAGCTACGAGCAGTACTTC. Amino acid sequence: CASTGTSGSYEQYF. The V gene is TRBV7-2, the J gene TRBJ2-7; 14 bases are shared with TRBD2. The CDR3 runs 14 residues. Trimming removed 7 bases from V and 3 bases from J; junction bases left unmatched: 2. Germline V CDR1 and CDR2: SGHTA, FQGNSA.

The J gene is TRBJ2-5, the V gene TRBV29-1; D may be TRBD1 (5 bases). Germline values: CDR1 SQVTM, CDR2 ANQGSEA. This CDR3 spans 13 amino acids. Trimming removed 2 bases at V and 4 bases at J, with 11 bases between. Written as DNA, the CDR3 is TGCAGCGTTGAACGCAGGGTAGCAGAGACCCAGTACTTC. Protein: CSVERRVAETQYF. The complete variable domain, with remaining parts taken from reference TRBV29-1 and TRBJ2-5, reads SAVISQKPSRDICQRGTSLTIQCQVDSQVTMMFWYRQQPGQSLTLIATANQGSEATYESGFVIDKFPISRPNLTFSTLTVSNMSPEDSSIYLCSVERRVAETQYFGPGTRLLVL.

This sequence joins TRBV7-2 and TRBJ2-5, with D possibly matching TRBD2 (6 bases). Germline loops: CDR1 SGHTA, CDR2 FQGNSA. The CDR3 contains 15 residues. Trimming took off 4 bases at V and 6 bases at J, with 18 bases between the two ends. CDR3 region: CASSYGSFKRQTQYF. CDR3 sequence (DNA): TGTGCCAGCAGCTACGGGAGCTTCAAACGCCAGACCCAGTACTTC.

This rearrangement joins TRBV27 to TRBJ2-7; possible D gene TRBD1, 5 bases. This CDR3 region has 11 residues. V shed 8 bases and J shed 6 bases, with 11 bases lying between them. CDR1 is MNHEY and CDR2 is SMNVEV in the germline V gene (reference sequence). CDR3: CASARAGEQYF. The CDR3 coding sequence is TGTGCCAGCGCCAGGGCAGGCGAGCAGTACTTC.

The V and J genes are TRBV18 and TRBJ2-7; D uncertain. Looked up from germline, CDR1 is KGHSH and CDR2 is LQKENI. Trimming cost V 1 base and J 4 bases, with 11 bases left between them. This CDR3 region has 14 residues. The CDR3 DNA sequence: TGTGCCAGCTCACCACTAGCAGTTCCGTACGAGCAGTACTTC. Its translation: CASSPLAVPYEQYF.

V usage is TRBV5-1 and J usage is TRBJ2-7; TRBD2 agrees at 7 bases. Unmatched junction bases numbered 13, after V lost 9 bases and J lost 1 base. This CDR3 has 15 amino acids. CDR1 is SGHRS, CDR2 YFSETQ, per germline. The CDR3 DNA follows: TGCGCCACCGGGGTGGGTAGCGGGCCATCCTACGAGCAGTACTTC. Translation: CATGVGSGPSYEQYF.

This chain links TRBV20-1 with TRBJ1-4; D remains ambiguous. Trimming took off 4 bases at V and 5 bases at J, with 5 bases between the two ends. The CDR3 spans 11 residues. Germline V gene sequence: CDR1 DFQATT, CDR2 SNEGSKA (reference sequence). Here the CDR3 DNA reads TGCAGTGCTATGGAAAATGAAAAACTGTTTTTT. As protein: CSAMENEKLFF.

This chain links TRBV27 with TRBJ1-1; TRBD1 aligns across 7 bases. Trimming took 8 bases from V and 1 from J; bases not matched to a gene: 7. Germline CDR1 is MNHEY and CDR2 is SMNVEV (reference sequence). CDR3 length equals 14 residues. Here the CDR3 DNA reads TGTGCCAGCTTCAACCGGACAGGGAACACTGAAGCTTTCTTT. Translated, it gives CASFNRTGNTEAFF.

The chain couples TRBV25-1 to TRBJ1-5; a weak D match, TRBD1 (6 bases). There are 14 residues in the CDR3. V was pared by 1 base and J by 4 bases, with 8 bases between. From germline, CDR1 is MGHDK and CDR2 SYGVNS. CDR3 DNA sequence: TGTGCCAGCAGTGAATCGGGGGCAAATCAGCCCCAGCATTTT. This codes for CASSESGANQPQHF.

The sample holds one count of this clone. This sequence joins TRBV7-9 and TRBJ1-3; no clear D gene. This CDR3 has 14 amino acids. Germline lookup yields CDR1 SEHNR and CDR2 FQNEAQ (reference sequence). V was pared by 5 bases and J by 8 bases, with 16 bases between. The CDR3 DNA is TGTGCCAGCAGCCCGACATCCACCCAGGACACCATATATTTT. Its protein product is CASSPTSTQDTIYF.

The gene calls are TRBV7-6 and TRBJ2-5, with D tentatively TRBD1 (5 bases). The germline gives CDR1 SGHVS, CDR2 FNYEAQ. The CDR3 is 16 amino acids. The ends were cut back, 7 bases at V and 2 bases at J, with 20 bases in the middle. CDR3: CASTRMAGSTQETQYF. The CDR3 coding sequence is TGTGCCAGCACCAGAATGGCAGGGTCCACACAAGAGACCCAGTACTTC.

J is TRBJ1-1 and V is TRBV19; D perhaps matches TRBD1 (5 bases). The germline V gene has CDR1 LNHDA and CDR2 SQIVND (reference sequence). Trimming removed 6 bases from V and 1 base from J, with 18 bases in between. CDR3 length: 16 amino acids. The CDR3 nucleotides read TGTGCCAGTAGCTTAAGGGCGGGACCCCGGAACACTGAAGCTTTCTTT. As protein: CASSLRAGPRNTEAFF.

The chain recombines TRBV27 with TRBJ2-7; unclear D gene. Germline V gene data show CDR1 as MNHEY and CDR2 as SMNVEV (reference sequence). This CDR3 is 15 amino acids long. V lost 2 bases to trimming and J lost 3 bases, with 14 bases between them. CDR3 in DNA: TGTGCCAGCAGTTTAAGGGCCAGGAATATCTACGAGCAGTACTTC. Translated: CASSLRARNIYEQYF.

The CDR3 DNA is TGTGCCAGCAGCCCACGAACAGGGGGAGGCTCTGAAGCTTTCTTT. It encodes CASSPRTGGGSEAFF. The chain carries TRBV9 and TRBJ1-1, with 8 bases aligning to TRBD1. The CDR3 has 15 amino acids. CDR1 SGDLS and CDR2 YYNGEE come from the germline V gene. J lost 6 bases, V lost 4 bases, and 11 bases had no gene match.

J is TRBJ1-3 and V is TRBV11-2; D is ambiguous. Trimming shortened V by 5 bases and J by 7 bases, and 6 bases separated the two germline ends. CDR3 length equals 11 residues. Germline CDR1 reads SGHAT; CDR2 reads FQNNGV. CDR3 sequence reads: CASSPSNTIYF. CDR3 DNA: TGTGCCAGCAGCCCATCGAACACCATATATTTT.

The chain has TRBV5-4 and TRBJ1-6; perhaps TRBD1 as D (5 bases). Trimming removed 0 bases at V and 0 bases at J, with 7 bases between. This CDR3 is 16 amino acids long. Germline CDR1 SGHNT, CDR2 YYREEE (reference sequence). Written as DNA, the CDR3 is TGTGCCAGCAGCTTGGGGGGCAGCTCCTATAATTCACCCCTCCACTTT. Its protein is CASSLGGSSYNSPLHF.

This clone was picked up one time. CDR3 sequence: CASSGYYEQYF. The CDR3 bases are TGTGCCAGCAGTGGCTACTACGAGCAGTACTTC. The chain recombines TRBV6-6 with TRBJ2-7; D not certain. Deletions cut 5 bases from V and 3 bases from J, with 5 bases between. Germline loops: CDR1 MNHNY, CDR2 SVGAGI (reference sequence). The CDR3 is made up of 11 amino acids.

The chain has TRBV10-1 and TRBJ2-7; 10 bases are shared with TRBD2. CDR1 is WNHNN, CDR2 SYGVQD, per germline (reference sequence). J gave up 4 bases and V 4 bases, and 1 base lay outside the gene matches. The CDR3 loop spans 13 amino acids. The DNA of the CDR3 is TGCGCCAGCAGTGGTAGCGGGAGGTACGAGCAGTACTTC. Amino acids: CASSGSGRYEQYF.

J is TRBJ2-3 and V is TRBV7-6, with D unclear. Germline V gene lookup returns CDR1 SGHVS and CDR2 FNYEAQ. This CDR3 comprises 13 residues. Trimming pared 0 bases from V and 3 bases from J, leaving 4 bases between. The CDR3 protein is CASSLARTDTQYF. DNA for the CDR3: TGTGCCAGCAGCTTAGCGAGGACAGATACGCAGTATTTT.

V gene TRBV5-1 combines with J gene TRBJ1-1; D is ambiguous. The CDR3 is 14 residues long. Germline CDR1 and CDR2: SGHRS and YFSETQ. V lost 2 bases and J 1 base, leaving 9 bases between the germline ends. This CDR3 is CASSFRAENTEAFF. The CDR3 DNA is TGCGCCAGCAGCTTCCGGGCAGAGAACACTGAAGCTTTCTTT.